The 10 T cell receptor beta chains below all came from one sample that was sequenced in a study of OX40 agonist ivuxolimab in advanced cancers. The data were produced by immunoSEQ multiplex PCR, yet TCRdb's version contains in-frame clones alone and is incomplete. The sample has 35,000 or so clones; about 84% are singletons. Sequenced material: CD4+ or CD8+ T cells sorted from blood, taken in a trial of the OX40 agonist ivuxolimab. These receptors all come from an adult with an advanced solid tumor such as melanoma, head and neck, liver or kidney cancer.

This clone came up once. This chain connects TRBV28 to TRBJ1-6; D may be TRBD1 (6 bases). Germline CDR1 is MDHEN and CDR2 is SYDVKM. The germline V and J ends were trimmed by 6 bases and 7 bases, with 13 bases remaining between them. CDR3 length: 14 residues. This chain's CDR3 is CASRIGTPNSPLHF. The CDR3 nucleotides are TGTGCCAGCAGGATCGGGACACCGAATTCACCCCTCCACTTT.

This chain links TRBV7-9 with TRBJ1-4; D is unresolved. Germline V gene data show CDR1 as SEHNR and CDR2 as FQNEAQ (reference sequence). V was clipped by 3 bases and J by 6 bases, with 14 bases between them. This CDR3 region has 15 residues. The CDR3 region is CASSFSGGSDEKLFF. In DNA, the CDR3 is TGTGCCAGCAGCTTTTCCGGAGGGAGTGATGAAAAACTGTTTTTT.

This clone was seen once. The chain combines TRBV7-9 with TRBJ2-5; TRBD2 matches at 9 bases. Trimming removed 1 base from V and 2 bases from J; junction bases left unmatched: 5. CDR3 length: 16 amino acids. The V gene's germline CDR1 is SEHNR and CDR2 FQNEAQ (reference sequence). This chain's CDR3 is CASSLGFLAGQETQYF. The CDR3, as DNA: TGTGCCAGCAGCTTAGGCTTTCTAGCGGGGCAAGAGACCCAGTACTTC.

The chain recombines TRBV9 with TRBJ2-7; perhaps D is TRBD1 or TRBD2 (6 bases each). Germline CDR1 is SGDLS and CDR2 is YYNGEE. The CDR3 has 14 amino acids. The ends were cut back, 4 bases at V and 1 base at J, with 12 bases in the middle. CDR3: CASSRGTQSYEQYF. For the CDR3, the DNA is TGTGCCAGCAGCCGGGGGACACAATCCTACGAGCAGTACTTC.

For this clone: Other DNA sequences in the sample encode the same CDR3. V usage is TRBV5-6 and J usage is TRBJ2-7, with 13 positions matching TRBD2. Germline V CDR1 and CDR2: SGHDT, YYEEEE. With 2 bases clipped from V and 10 bases from J, the junction kept 6 bases outside the gene matches. This CDR3 is 14 amino acids long. The CDR3 sequence: CASSFTSGRVEQYF. CDR3 nucleotide sequence: TGTGCCAGCAGCTTTACTAGCGGGAGGGTCGAACAGTACTTC.

This chain uses TRBV7-9 with TRBJ2-7; D gene ambiguous. This CDR3 has 11 residues. Per germline, CDR1 SEHNR and CDR2 FQNEAQ (reference sequence). The V end was cut by 2 bases, the J end by 6 bases, with 5 bases between. CDR3 DNA sequence: TGTGCCAGCAGCTTACAAGGCGAGCAGTACTTC. It yields the protein CASSLQGEQYF.

V usage is TRBV2 and J usage is TRBJ1-1, with D maybe TRBD1 (5 bases). Trimming removed 5 bases from V and 4 bases from J, with 20 bases in between. This CDR3 region has 16 residues. Germline V lookup: CDR1 SNHLY, CDR2 FYNNEI. The CDR3 region is CASSSPLGGLATEAFF. The CDR3 region has the DNA TGTGCCAGCAGTTCCCCCCTGGGGGGATTAGCCACTGAAGCTTTCTTT.

V is TRBV11-3 and J is TRBJ2-3; the match to TRBD1 covers 10 bases. The J segment lost 3 bases and the V segment lost 5 bases, leaving 14 bases of the junction unmatched. CDR1 and CDR2 (germline): SGHNT, YENEEA. This CDR3 is 18 amino acids long. The CDR3: CASSVNPPGTGVTDTQYF. In nucleotides, the CDR3 is TGTGCCAGCAGCGTAAATCCGCCCGGGACAGGGGTAACAGATACGCAGTATTTT.

This sequence joins TRBV19 and TRBJ2-1, with a tentative D call TRBD1 (6 bases). V was cut by 5 bases and J by 0 bases, with 17 bases left in between. Germline V CDR1 and CDR2: LNHDA, SQIVND (reference sequence). The CDR3 is 17 residues long. CDR3 sequence (DNA): TGTGCCAGTAGTCCTACCGGGACACCAAGCTCCTACAATGAGCAGTTCTTC. It is translated as CASSPTGTPSSYNEQFF.

CDR3 DNA sequence: TGTGCCAGTTCCCTAGCGGTAAGCTCCTACGAGCAGTACTTC. Amino acid sequence: CASSLAVSSYEQYF. V is TRBV19 and J is TRBJ2-7; 7 bases are a match to TRBD2. CDR3 length: 14 residues. V shed 8 bases, J shed 0 bases, and the junction held 7 bases outside the gene matches. Germline CDR1 LNHDA, CDR2 SQIVND (reference sequence).